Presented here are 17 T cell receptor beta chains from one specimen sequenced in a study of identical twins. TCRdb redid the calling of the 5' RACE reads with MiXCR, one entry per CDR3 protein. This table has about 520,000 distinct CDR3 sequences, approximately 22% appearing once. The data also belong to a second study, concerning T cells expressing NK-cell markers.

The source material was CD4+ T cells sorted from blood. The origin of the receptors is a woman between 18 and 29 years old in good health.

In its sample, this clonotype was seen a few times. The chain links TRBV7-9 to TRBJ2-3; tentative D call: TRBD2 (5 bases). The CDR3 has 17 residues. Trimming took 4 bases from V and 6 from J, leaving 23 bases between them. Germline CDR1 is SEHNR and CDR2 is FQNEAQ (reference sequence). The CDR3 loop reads CASSWSLGYGGGDTQYF. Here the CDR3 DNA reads TGTGCCAGCAGCTGGAGCCTCGGGTACGGCGGCGGGGATACGCAGTATTTT.

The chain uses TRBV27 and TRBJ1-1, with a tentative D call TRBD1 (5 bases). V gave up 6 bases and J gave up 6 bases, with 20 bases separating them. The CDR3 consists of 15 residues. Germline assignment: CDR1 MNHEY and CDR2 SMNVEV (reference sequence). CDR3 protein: CASSPIGGVRAEAFF. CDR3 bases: TGTGCCAGCAGCCCGATTGGGGGGGTAAGGGCTGAAGCTTTCTTT.

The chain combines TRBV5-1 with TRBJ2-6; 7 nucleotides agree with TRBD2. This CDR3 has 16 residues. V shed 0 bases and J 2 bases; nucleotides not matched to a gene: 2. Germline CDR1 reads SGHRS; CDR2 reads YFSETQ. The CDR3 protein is CASSLEAGTGANVLTF. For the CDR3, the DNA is TGCGCCAGCAGCTTGGAAGCGGGAACTGGGGCCAACGTCCTGACTTTC. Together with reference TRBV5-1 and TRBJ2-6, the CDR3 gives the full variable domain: KAGVTQTPRYLIKTRGQQVTLSCSPISGHRSVSWYQQTPGQGLQFLFEYFSETQRNKGNFPGRFSGRQFSNSRSEMNVSTLELGDSALYLCASSLEAGTGANVLTFGAGSRLTVL.

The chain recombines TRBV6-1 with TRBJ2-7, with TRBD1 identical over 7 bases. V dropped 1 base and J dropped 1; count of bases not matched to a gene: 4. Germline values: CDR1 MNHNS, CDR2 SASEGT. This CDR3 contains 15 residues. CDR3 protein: CASSEGGGASYEQYF. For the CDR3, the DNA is TGTGCCAGCAGTGAAGGAGGGGGCGCGTCCTACGAGCAGTACTTC.

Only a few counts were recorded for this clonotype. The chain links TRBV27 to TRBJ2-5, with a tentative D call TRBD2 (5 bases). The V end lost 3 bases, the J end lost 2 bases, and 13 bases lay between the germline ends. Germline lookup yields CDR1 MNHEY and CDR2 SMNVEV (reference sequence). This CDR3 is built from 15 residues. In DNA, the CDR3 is TGTGCCAGCAGTTTTCGTTTAGGAGGACAAGAGACCCAGTACTTC. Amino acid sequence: CASSFRLGGQETQYF.

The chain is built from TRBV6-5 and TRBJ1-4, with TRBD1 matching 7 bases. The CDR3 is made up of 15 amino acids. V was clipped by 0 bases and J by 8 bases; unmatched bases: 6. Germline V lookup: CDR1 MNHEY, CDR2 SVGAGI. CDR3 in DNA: TGTGCCAGCAGTTACTCGAGAGACAGGGAGGAAAAACTGTTTTTT. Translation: CASSYSRDREEKLFF.

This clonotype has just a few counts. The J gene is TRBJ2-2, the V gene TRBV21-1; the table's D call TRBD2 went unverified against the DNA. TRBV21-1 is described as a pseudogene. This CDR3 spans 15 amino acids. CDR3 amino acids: CASSRGTSNTGELFF. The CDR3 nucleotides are TGTGCCAGCAGCAGGGGGACTTCTAACACCGGGGAGCTGTTTTTT.

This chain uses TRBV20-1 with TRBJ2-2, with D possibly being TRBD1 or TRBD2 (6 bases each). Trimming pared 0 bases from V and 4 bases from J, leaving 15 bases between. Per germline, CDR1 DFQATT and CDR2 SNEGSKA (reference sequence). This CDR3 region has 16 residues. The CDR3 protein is CSARDPRRGGTGELFF. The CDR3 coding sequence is TGCAGTGCTAGAGATCCCCGCAGGGGAGGCACCGGGGAGCTGTTTTTT.

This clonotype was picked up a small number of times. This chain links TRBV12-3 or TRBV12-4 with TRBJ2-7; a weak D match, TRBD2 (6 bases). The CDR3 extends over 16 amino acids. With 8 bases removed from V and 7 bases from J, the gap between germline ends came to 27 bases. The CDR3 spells CASSTGWGGGVGEQYF. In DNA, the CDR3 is TGTGCCAGCTCTACCGGCTGGGGCGGAGGGGTAGGGGAGCAGTACTTC.

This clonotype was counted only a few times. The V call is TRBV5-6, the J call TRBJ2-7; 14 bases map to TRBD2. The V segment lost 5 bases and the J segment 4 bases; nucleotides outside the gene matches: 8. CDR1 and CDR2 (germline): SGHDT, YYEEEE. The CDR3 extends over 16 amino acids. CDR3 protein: CASSRGLAGGLYEQYF. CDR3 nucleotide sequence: TGTGCCAGCAGTCGAGGACTAGCGGGAGGACTTTACGAGCAGTACTTC.

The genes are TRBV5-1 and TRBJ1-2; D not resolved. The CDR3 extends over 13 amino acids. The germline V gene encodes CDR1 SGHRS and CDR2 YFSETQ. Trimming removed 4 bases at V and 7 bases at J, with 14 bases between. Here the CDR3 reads CASSSPGLGGYTF. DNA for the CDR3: TGCGCCAGCAGCAGCCCCGGGCTTGGTGGCTACACCTTC.

In DNA form, the CDR3 reads TGTGCCAGCAGCGTAGCGCCGGATAGCAATCAGCCCCAGCATTTT. Protein: CASSVAPDSNQPQHF. This chain links TRBV9 with TRBJ1-5; D not resolved. The CDR3 spans 15 residues. Per the germline V gene, CDR1 is SGDLS and CDR2 is YYNGEE. The V gene lost 0 bases and the J gene lost 0 bases, with 7 bases spanning the gap.

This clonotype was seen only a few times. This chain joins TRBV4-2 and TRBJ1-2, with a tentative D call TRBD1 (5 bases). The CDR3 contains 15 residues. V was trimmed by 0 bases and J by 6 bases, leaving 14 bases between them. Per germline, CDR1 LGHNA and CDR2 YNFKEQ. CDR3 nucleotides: TGTGCCAGCAGCCAAGATCGGGGGTTCGACGATGGCTACACCTTC. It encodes CASSQDRGFDDGYTF.

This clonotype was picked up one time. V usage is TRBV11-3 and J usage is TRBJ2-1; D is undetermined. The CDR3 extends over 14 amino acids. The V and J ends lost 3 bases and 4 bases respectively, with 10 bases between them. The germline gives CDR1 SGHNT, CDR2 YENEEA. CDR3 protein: CASSLGSRYNEQFF. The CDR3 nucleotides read TGTGCCAGCAGCTTGGGCTCGAGGTACAATGAGCAGTTCTTC.

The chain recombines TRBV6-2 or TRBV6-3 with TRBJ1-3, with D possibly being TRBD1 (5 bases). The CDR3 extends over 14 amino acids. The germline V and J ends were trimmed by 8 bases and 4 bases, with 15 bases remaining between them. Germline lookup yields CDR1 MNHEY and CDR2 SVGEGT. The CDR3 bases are TGTGCCAGCTCTAGGGGAGGACGAGGAAACACCATATATTTT. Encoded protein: CASSRGGRGNTIYF.

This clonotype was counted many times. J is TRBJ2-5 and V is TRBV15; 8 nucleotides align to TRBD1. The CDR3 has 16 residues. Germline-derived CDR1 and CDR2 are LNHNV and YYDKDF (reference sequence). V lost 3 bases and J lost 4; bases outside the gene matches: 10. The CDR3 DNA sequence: TGTGCCACCAGCAGCGGACAGGGACAACACCGAGAGACCCAGTACTTC. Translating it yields CATSSGQGQHRETQYF.

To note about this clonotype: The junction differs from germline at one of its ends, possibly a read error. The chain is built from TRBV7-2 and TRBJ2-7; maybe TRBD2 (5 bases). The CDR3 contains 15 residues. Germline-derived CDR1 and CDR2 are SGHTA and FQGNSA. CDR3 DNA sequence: TGTGCCAGCAACTTAGCGACTTATACCCCGTACGAGCAGTACTTC. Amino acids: CASNLATYTPYEQYF.